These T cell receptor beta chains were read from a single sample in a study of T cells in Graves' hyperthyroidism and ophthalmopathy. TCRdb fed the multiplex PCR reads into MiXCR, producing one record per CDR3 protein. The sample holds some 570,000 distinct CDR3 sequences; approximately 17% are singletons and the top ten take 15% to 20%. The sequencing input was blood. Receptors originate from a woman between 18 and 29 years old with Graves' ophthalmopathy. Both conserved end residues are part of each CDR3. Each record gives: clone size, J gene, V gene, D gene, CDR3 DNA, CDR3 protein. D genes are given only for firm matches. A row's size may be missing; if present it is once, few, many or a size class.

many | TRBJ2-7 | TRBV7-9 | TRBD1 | TGTGCCAGCAGCGGAGACAGGGCTCCTAACGCCTACGAGCAGTACTTC | CASSGDRAPNAYEQYF
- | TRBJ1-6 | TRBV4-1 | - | TGCGCCAGCAGCCAAGATCCAGATTGGGGTTCACCCCTCCACTTT | CASSQDPDWGSPLHF
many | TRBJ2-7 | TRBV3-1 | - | TGTGCCAGCAGCCAAGGTAGCGGTATATCCTACGAGCAGTACTTC | CASSQGSGISYEQYF
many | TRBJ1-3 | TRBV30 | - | TGTGCCTGGAAGGAATCTGGAAACACCATATATTTT | CAWKESGNTIYF
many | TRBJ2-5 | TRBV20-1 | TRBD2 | TGCAGCGCAAGGACTAGCGGGAGGGAAGAGACCCAGTACTTC | CSARTSGREETQYF
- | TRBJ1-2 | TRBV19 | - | TGTGCCAGTACCACTCCCCCCACCTATGGCTACACCTTC | CASTTPPTYGYTF
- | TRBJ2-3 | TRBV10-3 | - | TGTGCCATCAGAGATACCAGGGGGGCGCGGGCTCCGGATACGCAGTATTTT | CAIRDTRGARAPDTQYF
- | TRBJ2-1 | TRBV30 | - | TGTGCCTGGAGTGAGGCAGTGGGCGCCTACAATGAGCAGTTCTTC | CAWSEAVGAYNEQFF
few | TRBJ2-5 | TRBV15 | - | TGTGCCACCAGCAGAGCGGGGGTCCCACAACAAGAGACCCAGTACTTC | CATSRAGVPQQETQYF
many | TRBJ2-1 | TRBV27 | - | TGTGCCAGCAGTTTAAATTTAGCTATAGATGAGCAGTTCTTC | CASSLNLAIDEQFF
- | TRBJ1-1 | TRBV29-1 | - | TGCAGCGTTGAAGGGGAAACTGAAGCTTTCTTT | CSVEGETEAFF
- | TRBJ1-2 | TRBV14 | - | TGTGCCAGCAGCCAGACAACCTCACATGGCTACACCTTC | CASSQTTSHGYTF
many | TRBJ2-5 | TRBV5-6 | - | TGTGCCAGCAGCTTGAGGATCACCTCCCTACGAAAAGAGACCCAGTACTTC | CASSLRITSLRKETQYF
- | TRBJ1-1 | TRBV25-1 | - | TGTGCCAGCCCGGAGAGAGACACTGAAGCTTTCTTT | CASPERDTEAFF
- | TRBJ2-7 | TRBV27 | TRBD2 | TGTGCCAGCAGTCCACTAGCGGGGGTCACCGAGCAGTACTTC | CASSPLAGVTEQYF
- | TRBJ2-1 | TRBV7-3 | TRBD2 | TGTGCCAGCAGCCCCCTCGGGGGTGGACTAGCGGGAGGACTCAATGAGCAGTTCTTC | CASSPLGGGLAGGLNEQFF
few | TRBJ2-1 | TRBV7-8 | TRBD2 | TGTGCCAGCAGCTACGAAGCGGGGGCATACAATGAGCAGTTCTTC | CASSYEAGAYNEQFF
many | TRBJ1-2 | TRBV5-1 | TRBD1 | TGCGCCAGCGCACAATCGGGACAGACAGGCTACACCTTC | CASAQSGQTGYTF
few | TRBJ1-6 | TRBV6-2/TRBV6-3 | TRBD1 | TGTGCCAGCAGCGGACAGGGAGTTGAACGGTCCTATAATTCACCCCTCCACTTT | CASSGQGVERSYNSPLHF
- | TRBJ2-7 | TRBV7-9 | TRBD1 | TGCGCCAGCAGCCAAAGAGCCCCTTCCGGACAGGGGGTAATACAGCAGTACTTC | CASSQRAPSGQGVIQQYF
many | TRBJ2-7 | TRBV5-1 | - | TGCGCCAGCAGCTTGGACAGATCTAACTACGAGCAGTACTTC | CASSLDRSNYEQYF
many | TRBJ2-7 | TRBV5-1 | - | TGCGCCAGCAGCTCCCTAGGGGGAGGCGAGCAGTACTTC | CASSSLGGGEQYF
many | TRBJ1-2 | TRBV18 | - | TGTGCCAGCTCACCGGGCCGGTATGGCTACACCTTC | CASSPGRYGYTF
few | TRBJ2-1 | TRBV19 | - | TGTGCCAGTAGTATAGGCGCGTTTCTCGATGAGCAGTTCTTC | CASSIGAFLDEQFF
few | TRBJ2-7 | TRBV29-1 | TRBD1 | TGCAGCGTTAGGACAGGGAACACCTACGAGCAGTACTTC | CSVRTGNTYEQYF
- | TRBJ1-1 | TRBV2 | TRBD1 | TGTGCCAGCAGTGCAGCCGGGACAGGGGGCGTGGGCACTGAAGCTTTCTTT | CASSAAGTGGVGTEAFF